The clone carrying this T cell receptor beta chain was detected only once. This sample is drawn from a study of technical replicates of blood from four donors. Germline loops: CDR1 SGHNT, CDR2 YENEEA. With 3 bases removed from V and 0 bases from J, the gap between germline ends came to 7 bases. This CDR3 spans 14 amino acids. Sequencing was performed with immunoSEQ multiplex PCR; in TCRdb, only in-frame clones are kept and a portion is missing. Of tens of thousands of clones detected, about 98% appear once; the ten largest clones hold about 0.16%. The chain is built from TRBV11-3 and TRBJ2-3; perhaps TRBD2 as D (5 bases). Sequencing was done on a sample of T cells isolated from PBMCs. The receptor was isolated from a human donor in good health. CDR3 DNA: TGTGCCAGCAGCTTTCTAGCTAGCACAGATACGCAGTATTTT. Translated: CASSFLASTDTQYF.